This T cell receptor beta chain was documented in a study of blood T cell repertoires in COVID-19. Libraries were prepared by immunoSEQ multiplex PCR; TCRdb keeps only in-frame clonotypes and omits some of them. This table holds approximately 250,000 clones, over 70% found once. The V end was cut by 0 bases, the J end by 2 bases, with 13 bases between. Germline loops: CDR1 LGHDT, CDR2 YNNKEL (reference sequence). The CDR3 totals 16 residues. The specimen was PBMCs or T cells enriched from blood (not recorded which). The chain carries TRBV3-1 (or the pseudogene TRBV3-2) and TRBJ1-2; D is undetermined. The sequence derives from a woman in her thirties or forties who had been exposed to COVID-19. CDR3 sequence: CASSQDWTEPNYGYTF. DNA of the CDR3: TGTGCCAGCAGCCAAGACTGGACTGAGCCGAACTATGGCTACACCTTC.